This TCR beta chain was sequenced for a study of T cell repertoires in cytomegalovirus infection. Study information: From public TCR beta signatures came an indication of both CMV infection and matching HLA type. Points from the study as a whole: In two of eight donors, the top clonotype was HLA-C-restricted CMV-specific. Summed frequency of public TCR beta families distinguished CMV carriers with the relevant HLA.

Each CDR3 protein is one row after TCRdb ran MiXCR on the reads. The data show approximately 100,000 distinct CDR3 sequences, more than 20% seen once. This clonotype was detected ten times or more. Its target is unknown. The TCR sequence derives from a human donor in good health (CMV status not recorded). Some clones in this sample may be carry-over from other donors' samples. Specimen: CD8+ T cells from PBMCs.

CDR3 DNA: TGTGCCAGCAGTAAACCAGGGACGGCGGTTCAAGAGACCCAGTACTTC. Amino acid sequence: CASSKPGTAVQETQYF. The chain uses TRBV28 and TRBJ2-5; D is possibly TRBD1 or TRBD2 (5 bases each). Trimming cost V 5 bases and J 2 bases, with 18 bases left between them. The CDR3 totals 16 residues. CDR1 is MDHEN, CDR2 SYDVKM, per germline. Supplemented by reference TRBV28 and TRBJ2-5, the full variable domain reads DVKVTQSSRYLVKRTGEKVFLECVQDMDHENMFWYRQDPGLGLRLIYFSYDVKMKEKGDIPEGYSVSREKKERFSLILESASTNQTSMYLCASSKPGTAVQETQYFGPGTRLLVL.